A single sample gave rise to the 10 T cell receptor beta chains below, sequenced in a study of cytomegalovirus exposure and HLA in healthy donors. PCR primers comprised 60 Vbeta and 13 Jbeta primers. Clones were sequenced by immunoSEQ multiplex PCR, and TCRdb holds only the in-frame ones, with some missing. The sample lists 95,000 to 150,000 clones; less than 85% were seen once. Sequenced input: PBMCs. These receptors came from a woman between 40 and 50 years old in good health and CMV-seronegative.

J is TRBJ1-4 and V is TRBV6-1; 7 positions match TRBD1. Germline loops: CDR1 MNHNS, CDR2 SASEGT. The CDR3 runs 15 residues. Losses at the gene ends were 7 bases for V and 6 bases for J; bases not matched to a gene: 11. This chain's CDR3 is CASNQMTGKDEKLFF. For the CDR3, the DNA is TGTGCCAGCAACCAGATGACAGGGAAAGATGAAAAACTGTTTTTT.

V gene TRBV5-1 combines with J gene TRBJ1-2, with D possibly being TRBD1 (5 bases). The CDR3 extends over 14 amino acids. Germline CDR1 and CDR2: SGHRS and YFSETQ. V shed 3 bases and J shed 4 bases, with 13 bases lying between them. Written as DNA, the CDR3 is TGCGCCAGCAGCTCTGGGGGGGGTACCTATGGCTACACCTTC. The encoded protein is CASSSGGGTYGYTF.

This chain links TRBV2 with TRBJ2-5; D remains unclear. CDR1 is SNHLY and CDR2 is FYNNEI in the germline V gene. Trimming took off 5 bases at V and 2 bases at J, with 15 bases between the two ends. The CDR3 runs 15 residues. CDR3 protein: CASSNPQATQETQYF. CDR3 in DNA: TGTGCCAGCAGTAACCCACAAGCGACTCAAGAGACCCAGTACTTC.

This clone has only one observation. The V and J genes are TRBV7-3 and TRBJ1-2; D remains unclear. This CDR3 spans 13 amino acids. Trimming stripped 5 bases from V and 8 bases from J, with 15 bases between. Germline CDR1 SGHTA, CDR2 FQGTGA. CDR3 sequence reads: CASSTGPAGGYTF. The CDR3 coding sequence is TGTGCCAGCAGCACCGGCCCCGCCGGGGGCTACACCTTC.

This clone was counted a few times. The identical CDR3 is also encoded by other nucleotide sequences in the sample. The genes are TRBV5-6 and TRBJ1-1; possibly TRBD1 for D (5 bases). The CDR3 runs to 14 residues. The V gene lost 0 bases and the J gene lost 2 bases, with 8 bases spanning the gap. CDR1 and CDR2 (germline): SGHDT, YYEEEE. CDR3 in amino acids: CASSLVGGNTEAFF. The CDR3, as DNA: TGTGCCAGCAGCTTGGTCGGGGGAAACACTGAAGCTTTCTTT.

The CDR3, as DNA: TGTGCCAGCAGCTTAGAGCGGGGGGGGCGAGAGACCCAGTACTTC. Its translation: CASSLERGGRETQYF. This chain joins TRBV7-2 and TRBJ2-5; 10 nucleotides line up with TRBD2. Losses at the gene ends were 1 base for V and 4 bases for J; bases not matched to a gene: 3. There are 15 residues in the CDR3. Germline V gives CDR1 SGHTA, CDR2 FQGNSA.

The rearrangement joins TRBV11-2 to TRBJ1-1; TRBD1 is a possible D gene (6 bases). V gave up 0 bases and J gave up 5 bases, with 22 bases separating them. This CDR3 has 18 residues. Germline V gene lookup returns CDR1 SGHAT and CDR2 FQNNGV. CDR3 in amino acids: CASSLDLSGGTGMTEAFF. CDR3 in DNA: TGTGCCAGCAGCTTAGATCTAAGTGGAGGAACAGGGATGACTGAAGCTTTCTTT.

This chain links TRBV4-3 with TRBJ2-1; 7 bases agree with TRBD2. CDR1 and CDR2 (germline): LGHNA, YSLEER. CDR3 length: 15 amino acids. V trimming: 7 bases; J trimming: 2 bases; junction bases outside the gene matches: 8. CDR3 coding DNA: TGCGCCAGCAATTCCCCTAGCGGAACCTACAATGAGCAGTTCTTC. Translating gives CASNSPSGTYNEQFF.

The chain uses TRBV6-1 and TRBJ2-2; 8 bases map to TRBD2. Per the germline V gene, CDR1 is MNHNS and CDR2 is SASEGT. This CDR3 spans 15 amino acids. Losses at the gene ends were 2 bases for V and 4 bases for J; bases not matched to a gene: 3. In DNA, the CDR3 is TGTGCCAGCAGTGAATCTCGGGGGGGCACCGGGGAGCTGTTTTTT. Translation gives CASSESRGGTGELFF.

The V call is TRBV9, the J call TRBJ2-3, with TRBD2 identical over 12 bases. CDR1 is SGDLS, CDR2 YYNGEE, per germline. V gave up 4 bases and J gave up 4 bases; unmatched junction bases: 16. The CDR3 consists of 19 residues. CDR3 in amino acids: CASSRTSGNGRGGADTQYF. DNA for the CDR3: TGTGCCAGCAGCCGGACTAGCGGGAACGGGAGAGGGGGTGCAGATACGCAGTATTTT.